This T cell receptor beta chain was documented in a study of blood T cells in healthy people across ages. A J-beta primer mix and a sample-barcoded 5' primer were used in a second PCR of roughly 7 to 12 cycles. A single record per CDR3 protein comes from TCRdb applying MiXCR to the 5' RACE reads. The repertoire holds about 800,000 distinct CDR3 sequences, with around 25% as singletons. Germline CDR1 SEHNR, CDR2 FQNEAQ (reference sequence). The CDR3 is made up of 17 amino acids. The V end lost 5 bases, the J end lost 5 bases, and 24 bases lay between the germline ends. As regards this clonotype: Its specificity is not known.

Study results and caveats: Researchers judged that diversity estimates from one million T cells fell short of true values. Strong correlation was found linking TCR beta diversity to naive T cell percentage.

These records were also assigned to another study, of T cells of mothers and their children. That paper notes: All extracted RNA went into cDNA synthesis, roughly 1.5 ug per 15 ul. The overlap seen between related mothers and children slightly exceeded that of unrelated pairs, though not significantly.

The rearrangement joins TRBV7-9 to TRBJ2-5; D might be TRBD2 (5 bases). This sequence was found in a boy between 10 and 17 years old in good health. The sequenced sample consisted of blood. CDR3 loop: CASSGMSWAGRRETQYF. CDR3 nucleotide sequence: TGTGCCAGCAGCGGAATGTCGTGGGCAGGAAGGAGGGAGACCCAGTACTTC.